This entry lists 22 T cell receptor beta chains sequenced from one sample in a study of blood T cell repertoires in COVID-19. Here immunoSEQ multiplex PCR was the method, and the copy in TCRdb shows in-frame clones only, minus some. The table lists about 140,000 clones, around 87% of them singletons, with more than 5% in the top ten. The sample comprised peripheral blood. The receptors stem from a human donor in a cohort sampled during active COVID-19.

This chain connects TRBV7-2 to TRBJ2-3; 16 positions agree with TRBD2. The CDR3 has 18 residues. CDR1 and CDR2 from the germline V gene are SGHTA and FQGNSA. Trimming removed 6 bases from V and 6 bases from J; junction bases left unmatched: 12. CDR3 protein: CASRPTGLAGGLLDTQYF. CDR3 bases: TGTGCCAGCAGGCCTACGGGACTAGCGGGAGGGTTGTTGGATACGCAGTATTTT.

The rearrangement joins TRBV7-3 to TRBJ2-7, with 9 bases that match TRBD1. The CDR3 is 15 amino acids. The V and J ends lost 6 bases and 4 bases, in that order; junction bases with no gene match: 10. CDR1 and CDR2 (germline): SGHTA, FQGTGA. CDR3 sequence: CASRPNRGLGYEQYF. DNA of the CDR3: TGTGCCAGCAGGCCCAACAGGGGGCTCGGGTACGAGCAGTACTTC. The full variable domain, rest sourced from reference TRBV7-3 and TRBJ2-7, is GAGVSQTPSNKVTEKGKYVELRCDPISGHTALYWYRQSLGQGPEFLIYFQGTGAADDSGLPNDRFFAVRPEGSVSTLKIQRTERGDSAVYLCASRPNRGLGYEQYFGPGTRLTVT.

This sequence joins TRBV9 and TRBJ2-7; TRBD2 might be the D (5 bases). CDR3 length equals 15 residues. The germline V gene has CDR1 SGDLS and CDR2 YYNGEE. V shed 0 bases and J shed 4 bases, with 14 bases lying between them. As DNA, the CDR3 is TGTGCCAGCAGCGTAGGACGGGGAACTTTATACGAGCAGTACTTC. Protein sequence: CASSVGRGTLYEQYF.

This clone has only a few counts. The chain recombines TRBV6-1 with TRBJ2-7; D call uncertain. This CDR3 has 14 amino acids. Trimming removed 3 bases from V and 0 bases from J, with 9 bases in between. CDR1 MNHNS and CDR2 SASEGT come from the germline V gene. The chain's CDR3 is CASSDAVSSYEQYF. The CDR3 nucleotides are TGTGCCAGCAGTGATGCGGTGAGCTCCTACGAGCAGTACTTC.

V and J are TRBV7-2 and TRBJ2-3, with 7 nucleotides matching TRBD2. The V and J ends lost 5 bases and 6 bases, in that order; junction bases with no gene match: 17. This CDR3 comprises 17 residues. Germline loops: CDR1 SGHTA, CDR2 FQGNSA. CDR3 sequence: CASSPQPWTSGGDTQYF. CDR3 sequence (DNA): TGTGCCAGCAGCCCACAACCTTGGACTAGTGGTGGGGATACGCAGTATTTT. The full variable domain, with the rest looked up from reference TRBV7-2 and TRBJ2-3, is GAGVSQSPSNKVTEKGKDVELRCDPISGHTALYWYRQSLGQGLEFLIYFQGNSAPDKSGLPSDRFSAERTGGSVSTLTIQRTQQEDSAVYLCASSPQPWTSGGDTQYFGPGTRLTVL.

The chain has TRBV5-8 and TRBJ2-5; 7 positions match TRBD1. The length of the CDR3 is 19 residues. Germline assignment: CDR1 SGHTS and CDR2 YDEGEE. The V and J ends lost 0 bases and 0 bases, in that order; junction bases with no gene match: 14. CDR3 residues: CASSLALGERGRYQETQYF. The CDR3 DNA reads as TGTGCCAGCAGCTTGGCGCTGGGGGAGAGGGGGCGTTACCAAGAGACCCAGTACTTC. Together with reference TRBV5-8 and TRBJ2-5, the CDR3 gives the full variable domain: EAGVTQSPTHLIKTRGQQATLRCSPISGHTSVYWYQQALGLGLQFLLWYDEGEERNRGNFPPRFSGRQFPNYSSELNVNALELEDSALYLCASSLALGERGRYQETQYFGPGTRLLVL.

This rearrangement joins TRBV6-1 to TRBJ2-7; the match to TRBD2 covers 7 bases. J lost 1 base, V lost 3 bases, and 9 bases had no gene match. The CDR3 runs to 16 residues. The germline gives CDR1 MNHNS, CDR2 SASEGT. The CDR3 DNA reads TGTGCCAGCAGTGAGGCTAGCGGATCGCCGTCCTACGAGCAGTACTTC. Amino acids: CASSEASGSPSYEQYF.

This clone showed up just a few times. The genes are TRBV27 and TRBJ2-7, with 8 bases fitting TRBD1. Germline V gene data show CDR1 as MNHEY and CDR2 as SMNVEV (reference sequence). The length of the CDR3 is 15 residues. Trimming cost V 6 bases and J 4 bases; bases outside gene matches: 11. CDR3 nucleotide sequence: TGTGCCAGCAGGCGCCCCGGACAGGGAAAATACGAGCAGTACTTC. It yields the protein CASRRPGQGKYEQYF.

The chain joins TRBV5-6 to TRBJ2-7, with D uncertain. The germline V gene has CDR1 SGHDT and CDR2 YYEEEE. This CDR3 comprises 14 residues. The germline V and J ends were trimmed by 0 bases and 0 bases, with 7 bases remaining between them. The CDR3 here is CASSLGGTSYEQYF. CDR3 nucleotide sequence: TGTGCCAGCAGCTTGGGAGGTACCTCCTACGAGCAGTACTTC. Combining the CDR3 with reference TRBV5-6 and TRBJ2-7 gives the whole variable domain DAGVTQSPTHLIKTRGQQVTLRCSPKSGHDTVSWYQQALGQGPQFIFQYYEEEERQRGNFPDRFSGHQFPNYSSELNVNALLLGDSALYLCASSLGGTSYEQYFGPGTRLTVT.

V gene TRBV3-1 (or the pseudogene TRBV3-2) combines with J gene TRBJ2-7; TRBD2 might be the D (5 bases). Trimming took off 2 bases at V and 7 bases at J, with 18 bases between the two ends. CDR3 length equals 15 residues. Germline lookup yields CDR1 LGHDT and CDR2 YNNKEL (reference sequence). The CDR3 nucleotides are TGTGCCAGCAGCCAATTAGCCCGGCTAGCCGATGAGCAGTACTTC. It specifies CASSQLARLADEQYF.

The rearrangement links TRBV28 to TRBJ1-3; TRBD1 is a possible D gene (5 bases). From germline, CDR1 is MDHEN and CDR2 SYDVKM. The CDR3 length is 15 residues. Trimming stripped 5 bases from V and 1 base from J, with 12 bases between. As DNA, the CDR3 is TGTGCCAGCAGTCGGGACGGGGGATCTGGAAACACCATATATTTT. Translated, it gives CASSRDGGSGNTIYF.

The chain couples TRBV19 to TRBJ1-1; 8 bases agree with TRBD1. Germline lookup yields CDR1 LNHDA and CDR2 SQIVND (reference sequence). The CDR3 has 15 residues. The V and J ends lost 4 bases and 2 bases, in that order; junction bases with no gene match: 6. The CDR3 loop is CASSKRTGRNTEAFF. For the CDR3, the DNA is TGTGCCAGTAGTAAAAGGACAGGGAGAAACACTGAAGCTTTCTTT.

This clone was detected a few times. The chain couples TRBV15 to TRBJ2-3; D may be TRBD2 (7 bases). Germline loops: CDR1 LNHNV, CDR2 YYDKDF (reference sequence). The CDR3 is 15 residues long. The V gene lost 5 bases and the J gene lost 6 bases, with 18 bases spanning the gap. The CDR3 DNA sequence: TGTGCCACCAGCGGTGAAAGGGGGGGCGAGGATACGCAGTATTTT. Translation: CATSGERGGEDTQYF.

CDR3 nucleotides: TGTGCCAGCAGTTACTCGGGGAGAGAATATGGCTACACCTTC. Translation gives CASSYSGREYGYTF. The rearrangement links TRBV6-6 to TRBJ1-2; D gene ambiguous. V was shortened by 0 bases and J by 5 bases, with 10 bases between the two germline ends. The CDR3 sequence is 14 residues long. The germline gives CDR1 MNHNY, CDR2 SVGAGI (reference sequence).

This clone was detected only a few times. The CDR3 loop is CASRATGVGGYTF. DNA for the CDR3: TGTGCCAGTAGAGCGACGGGGGTTGGTGGCTACACCTTC. The V and J genes are TRBV19 and TRBJ1-2; weak D call: TRBD1 (5 bases). V lost 6 bases, J lost 7 bases, and 15 bases lay in between. Germline CDR1 is LNHDA and CDR2 is SQIVND (reference sequence). The CDR3 consists of 13 residues.

This chain connects TRBV7-8 to TRBJ1-4, with 8 bases matching TRBD1. This CDR3 has 15 amino acids. CDR1 and CDR2 from the germline V gene are SGHVS and FQNEAQ. J was trimmed by 4 bases and V by 5 bases; bases with no gene match: 6. The chain's CDR3 is CASSNHRGGNEKLFF. The DNA of the CDR3 is TGTGCCAGCAGCAATCACAGGGGGGGTAATGAAAAACTGTTTTTT. Based on the CDR3 plus reference TRBV7-8 and TRBJ1-4, the full variable domain is GAGVSQSPRYKVAKRGQDVALRCDPISGHVSLFWYQQALGQGPEFLTYFQNEAQLDKSGLPSDRFFAERPEGSVSTLKIQRTQQEDSAVYLCASSNHRGGNEKLFFGSGTQLSVL.

The V and J genes are TRBV4-1 and TRBJ2-7; the match to TRBD2 covers 11 bases. Germline assignment: CDR1 MGHRA and CDR2 YSYEKL. Trimming removed 1 base from V and 3 bases from J; junction bases left unmatched: 2. CDR3 size: 15 residues. In DNA, the CDR3 is TGCGCCAGCAGCCAAGTTACTAGCGGGGGCTACGAGCAGTACTTC. Its translation: CASSQVTSGGYEQYF.

The rearrangement uses TRBV28 and TRBJ1-2; 9 bases match TRBD1. Trimming took 6 bases from V and 4 from J; bases not matched to a gene: 6. Germline V gene data show CDR1 as MDHEN and CDR2 as SYDVKM. CDR3 length: 14 amino acids. The CDR3 protein is CASSTGQGLYGYTF. CDR3 bases: TGTGCCAGCAGCACCGGACAGGGGCTCTATGGCTACACCTTC.

The chain couples TRBV5-6 to TRBJ2-1, with D possibly being TRBD1 (7 bases). There are 12 residues in the CDR3. The V gene's germline CDR1 is SGHDT and CDR2 YYEEEE. V lost 5 bases to trimming and J lost 9 bases, with 12 bases between them. The CDR3 here is CASRSGGGEQFF. CDR3 sequence (DNA): TGTGCCAGCAGGTCAGGGGGAGGTGAGCAGTTCTTC. Using reference TRBV5-6 and TRBJ2-1 for the parts outside the CDR3, the full variable domain is DAGVTQSPTHLIKTRGQQVTLRCSPKSGHDTVSWYQQALGQGPQFIFQYYEEEERQRGNFPDRFSGHQFPNYSSELNVNALLLGDSALYLCASRSGGGEQFFGPGTRLTVL.

The chain links TRBV5-1 to TRBJ2-2, with 8 bases matching TRBD2. The CDR3 runs 19 residues. Germline assignment: CDR1 SGHRS and CDR2 YFSETQ. V gave up 0 bases and J gave up 7 bases; unmatched junction bases: 17. CDR3 bases: TGCGCCAGCAGCTTGGTCAGGAGGACCGAGACTAGCGTTGGCGGGGAGCTGTTTTTT. Translated: CASSLVRRTETSVGGELFF.

A few counts support this clone. The sample contains more than one DNA sequence encoding this CDR3. The CDR3, as DNA: TGTGCCAGCAGCTTAGCTGGGCATTACAATGAGCAGTTCTTC. Translated: CASSLAGHYNEQFF. The rearrangement joins TRBV7-8 to TRBJ2-1; no clear D. Trimming removed 0 bases from V and 4 bases from J, with 7 bases in between. The CDR3 has 14 amino acids. Per germline, CDR1 SGHVS and CDR2 FQNEAQ.

This clone was found once. This rearrangement joins TRBV18 to TRBJ2-2; 7 bases line up with TRBD1. Per germline, CDR1 KGHSH and CDR2 LQKENI. V lost 0 bases to trimming and J lost 5 bases; unmatched junction nucleotides: 6. This CDR3 has 16 amino acids. CDR3 residues: CASSPPARGPTGELFF. CDR3 nucleotides: TGTGCCAGCTCACCACCGGCAAGGGGGCCTACCGGGGAGCTGTTTTTT.